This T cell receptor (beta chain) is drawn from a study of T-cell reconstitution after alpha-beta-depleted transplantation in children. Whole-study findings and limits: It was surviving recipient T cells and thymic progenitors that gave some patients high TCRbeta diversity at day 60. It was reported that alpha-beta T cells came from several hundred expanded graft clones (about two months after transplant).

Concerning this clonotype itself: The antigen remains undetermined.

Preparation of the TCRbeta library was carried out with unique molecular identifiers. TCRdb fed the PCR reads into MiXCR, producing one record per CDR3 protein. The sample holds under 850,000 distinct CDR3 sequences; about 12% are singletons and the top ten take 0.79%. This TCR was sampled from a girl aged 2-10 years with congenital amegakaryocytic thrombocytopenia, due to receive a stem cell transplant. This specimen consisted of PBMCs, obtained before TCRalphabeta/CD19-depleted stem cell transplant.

DNA for the CDR3: TGTGCCAGCAGTTACAGCCCCAGGGCCGAAAAACTGTTTTTT. Its protein is CASSYSPRAEKLFF. The chain uses TRBV6-5 and TRBJ1-4; a weak D match, TRBD1 (5 bases). The CDR3 is 14 residues long. V shed 2 bases and J shed 8 bases, with 12 bases lying between them. Germline V gives CDR1 MNHEY, CDR2 SVGAGI.